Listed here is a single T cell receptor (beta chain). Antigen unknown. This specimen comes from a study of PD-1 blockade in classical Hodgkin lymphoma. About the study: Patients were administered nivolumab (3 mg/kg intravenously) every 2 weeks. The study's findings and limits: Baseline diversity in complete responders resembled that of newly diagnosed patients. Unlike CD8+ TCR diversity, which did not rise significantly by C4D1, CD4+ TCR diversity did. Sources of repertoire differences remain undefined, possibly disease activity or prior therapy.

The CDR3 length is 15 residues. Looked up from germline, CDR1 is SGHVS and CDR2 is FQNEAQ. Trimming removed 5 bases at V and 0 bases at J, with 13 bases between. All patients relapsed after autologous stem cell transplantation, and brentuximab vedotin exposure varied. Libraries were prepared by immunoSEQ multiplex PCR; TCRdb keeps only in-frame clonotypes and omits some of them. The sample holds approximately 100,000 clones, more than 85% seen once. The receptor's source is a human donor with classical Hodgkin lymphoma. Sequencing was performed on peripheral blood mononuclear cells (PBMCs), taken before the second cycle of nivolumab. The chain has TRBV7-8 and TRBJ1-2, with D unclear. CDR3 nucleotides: TGTGCCAGCAGCGTCGACATGACTTCTAACTATGGCTACACCTTC. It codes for CASSVDMTSNYGYTF.